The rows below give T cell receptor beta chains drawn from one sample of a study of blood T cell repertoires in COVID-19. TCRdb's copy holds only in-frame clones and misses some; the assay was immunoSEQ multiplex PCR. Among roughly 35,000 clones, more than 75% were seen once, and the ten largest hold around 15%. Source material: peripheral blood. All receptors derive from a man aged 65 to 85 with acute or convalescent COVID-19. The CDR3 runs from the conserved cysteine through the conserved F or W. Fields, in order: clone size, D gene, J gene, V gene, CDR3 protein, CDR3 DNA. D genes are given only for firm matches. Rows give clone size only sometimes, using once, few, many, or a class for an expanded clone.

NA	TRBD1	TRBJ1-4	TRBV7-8	CASSQGQGGEKLFF	TGTGCCAGCAGCCAGGGACAGGGTGGTGAAAAACTGTTTTTT
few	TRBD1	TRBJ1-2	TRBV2	CASAPDRNYGYTF	TGTGCCAGCGCGCCGGACAGGAACTATGGCTACACCTTC
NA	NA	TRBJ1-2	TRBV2	CASSPTGLGGYTF	TGTGCCAGCAGTCCGACGGGATTAGGGGGCTACACCTTC
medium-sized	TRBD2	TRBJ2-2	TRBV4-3	CASSQVGLALNTGELFF	TGCGCCAGCAGCCAAGTGGGACTAGCGCTGAACACCGGGGAGCTGTTTTTT
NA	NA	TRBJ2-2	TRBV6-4	CASKPEEVTGELFF	TGTGCCAGCAAGCCCGAGGAGGTCACCGGGGAGCTGTTTTTT
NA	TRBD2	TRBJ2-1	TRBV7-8	CASSLASGRAGNEQFF	TGTGCCAGCAGCTTAGCTAGCGGGAGGGCCGGCAATGAGCAGTTCTTC
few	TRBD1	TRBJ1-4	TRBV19	CASSTGQGYEKLFF	TGTGCCAGTAGCACGGGACAGGGCTACGAAAAACTGTTTTTT
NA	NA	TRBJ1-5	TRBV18	CASSTRQDDNQPQHF	TGTGCCAGCTCAACCCGACAGGACGACAATCAGCCCCAGCATTTT
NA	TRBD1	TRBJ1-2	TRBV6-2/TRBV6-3	CASSYRQGNYGYTF	TGTGCCAGCAGTTACAGACAGGGGAACTATGGCTACACCTTC
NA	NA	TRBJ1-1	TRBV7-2	CASSKGHFNTEAFF	TGTGCCAGCAGCAAAGGACACTTCAACACTGAAGCTTTCTTT
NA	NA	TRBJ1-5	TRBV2	CASVESGEQPQHF	TGTGCCTCCGTGGAGTCGGGGGAGCAGCCCCAGCATTTT
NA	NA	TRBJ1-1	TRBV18	CASSQQPLNTEAFF	TGTGCCAGCTCGCAACAGCCTCTGAACACTGAAGCTTTCTTT
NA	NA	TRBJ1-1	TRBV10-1	CASSFSRRYTEAFF	TGCGCCAGCAGTTTTAGTCGCAGGTACACTGAAGCTTTCTTT
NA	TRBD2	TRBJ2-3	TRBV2	CASEIGTSGSRGTQYF	TGTGCCAGCGAAATTGGGACTAGCGGGAGTCGGGGTACGCAGTATTTT
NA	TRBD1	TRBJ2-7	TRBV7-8	CASSLRQGPIYEQYF	TGTGCCAGCAGCTTAAGACAGGGTCCCATCTACGAGCAGTACTTC
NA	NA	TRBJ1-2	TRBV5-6	CASSPAANYGYTF	TGTGCCAGCAGTCCTGCAGCTAACTATGGCTACACCTTC
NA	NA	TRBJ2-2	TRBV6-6	CASKSRGETGELFF	TGTGCCAGCAAAAGCAGGGGCGAAACCGGGGAGCTGTTTTTT
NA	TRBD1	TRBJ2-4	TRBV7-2	CASNRPGQGPNIQYF	TGTGCCAGCAACCGACCGGGACAGGGCCCCAACATTCAGTACTTC
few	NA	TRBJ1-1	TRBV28	CASSLFGSSTEAFF	TGTGCCAGCAGTTTATTCGGGAGTAGCACTGAAGCTTTCTTT
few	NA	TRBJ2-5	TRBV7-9	CASSLAGGLEQETQYF	TGTGCCAGCAGCTTAGCGGGGGGACTGGAACAAGAGACCCAGTACTTC
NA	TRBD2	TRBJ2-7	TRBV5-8	CASSSGTGEGTSGTSYEQYF	TGTGCCAGCAGCTCCGGGACAGGGGAAGGGACTAGCGGGACATCCTACGAGCAGTACTTC
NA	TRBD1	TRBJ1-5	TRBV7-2	CASSEDRNQPQHF	TGTGCCAGCAGCGAGGACAGGAATCAGCCCCAGCATTTT
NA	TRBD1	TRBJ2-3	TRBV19	CASSSRDRGRTDTQYF	TGTGCCAGTAGTTCCCGGGACAGGGGTCGGACAGATACGCAGTATTTT
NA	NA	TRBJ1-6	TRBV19	CASSERGFGLHF	TGTGCCAGTAGTGAGAGGGGGTTTGGCCTCCACTTT
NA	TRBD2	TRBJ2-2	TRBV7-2	CASSPASGGALGELFF	TGTGCCAGCAGCCCCGCAAGCGGGGGGGCCCTCGGGGAGCTGTTTTTT
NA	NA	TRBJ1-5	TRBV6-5	CASSYSPSQPQHF	TGTGCCAGCAGTTACTCCCCCAGTCAGCCCCAGCATTTT
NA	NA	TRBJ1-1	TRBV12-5	CASGLEGIAFF	TGTGCTAGTGGTTTGGAGGGGATTGCTTTCTTT
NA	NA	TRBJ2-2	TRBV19	CASTPGARGAGELFF	TGTGCCAGTACCCCAGGGGCCAGGGGCGCCGGGGAGCTGTTTTTT
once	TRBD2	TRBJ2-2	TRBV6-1	CASSGLAGGPITGELFF	TGTGCCAGCAGTGGTCTAGCGGGAGGGCCCATCACCGGGGAGCTGTTTTTT
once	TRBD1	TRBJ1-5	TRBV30	CAWSVGQSNQPQHF	TGTGCCTGGAGCGTGGGACAGAGCAATCAGCCCCAGCATTTT
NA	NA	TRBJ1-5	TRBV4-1	CASSQDRINQPQHF	TGCGCCAGCAGCCAAGACAGGATAAATCAGCCCCAGCATTTT
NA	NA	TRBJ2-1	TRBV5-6	CASSWDRGLYNEQFF	TGTGCCAGCAGCTGGGATAGGGGACTCTACAATGAGCAGTTCTTC
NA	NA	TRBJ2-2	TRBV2	CASKTGTLNTGELFF	TGTGCCAGCAAAACTGGGACACTTAACACCGGGGAGCTGTTTTTT
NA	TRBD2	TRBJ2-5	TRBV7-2	CASSLGRLAGQETQYF	TGTGCCAGCAGCTTAGGGAGACTAGCGGGGCAAGAGACCCAGTACTTC
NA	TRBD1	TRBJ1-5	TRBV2	CASSERRGNQPQHF	TGTGCCAGCAGTGAACGCAGGGGGAATCAGCCCCAGCATTTT
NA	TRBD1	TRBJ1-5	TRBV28	CAIDRDRGNQPQHF	TGTGCCATCGACCGGGACAGGGGCAATCAGCCCCAGCATTTT
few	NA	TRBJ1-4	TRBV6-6	CASRSQGYLNEKLFF	TGTGCCAGCAGATCACAGGGATACCTAAATGAAAAACTGTTTTTT
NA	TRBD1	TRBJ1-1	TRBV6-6	CASSSRQGEAFF	TGTGCCAGCAGCTCCAGACAGGGTGAAGCTTTCTTT
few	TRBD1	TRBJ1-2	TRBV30	CAWRDLDRTVGYTF	TGTGCCTGGAGAGACCTGGACAGGACAGTAGGCTACACCTTC
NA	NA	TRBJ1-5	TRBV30	CAWSAGVLSNQPQHF	TGTGCCTGGAGTGCAGGGGTTCTGAGCAATCAGCCCCAGCATTTT
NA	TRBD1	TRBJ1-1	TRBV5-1	CASSLLPPQGTGTTEAFF	TGCGCCAGCAGCTTGCTCCCTCCACAGGGGACAGGGACCACTGAAGCTTTCTTT
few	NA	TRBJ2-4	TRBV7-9	CASSGDRAYAKNIQYF	TGTGCCAGCAGCGGAGACAGAGCATACGCAAAAAACATTCAGTACTTC
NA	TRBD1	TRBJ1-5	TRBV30	CAWSYRGGQPQHF	TGTGCCTGGAGTTACAGGGGAGGTCAGCCCCAGCATTTT
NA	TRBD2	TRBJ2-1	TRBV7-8	CASSTGTSGSILYEQFF	TGTGCCAGCAGCACCGGGACTAGCGGGAGTATCCTCTATGAGCAGTTCTTC
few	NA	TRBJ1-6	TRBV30	CAWSVQDRDNSPLHF	TGTGCCTGGAGTGTACAGGACAGAGATAATTCACCCCTCCACTTT
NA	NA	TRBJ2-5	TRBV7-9	CASSLGQQFAETQYF	TGTGCCAGCAGCTTAGGACAGCAATTCGCAGAGACCCAGTACTTC
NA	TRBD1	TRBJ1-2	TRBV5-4	CASSLGGGQGARGYTF	TGTGCCAGCAGCTTGGGAGGGGGACAGGGGGCGCGAGGCTACACCTTC
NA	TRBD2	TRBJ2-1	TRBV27	CASRRVAGGTYNEQFF	TGTGCCAGCAGACGAGTCGCGGGGGGGACTTACAATGAGCAGTTCTTC
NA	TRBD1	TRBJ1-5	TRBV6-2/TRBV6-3	CASSFDRGNQPQHF	TGTGCCAGCAGCTTTGACAGGGGCAATCAGCCCCAGCATTTT
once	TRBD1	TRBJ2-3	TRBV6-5	CASRRDRTTDTQYF	TGTGCCAGCAGGAGGGACAGGACCACAGATACGCAGTATTTT
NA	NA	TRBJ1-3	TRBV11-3	CASSLDGGPGNTIYF	TGTGCCAGCAGCTTAGACGGCGGGCCTGGAAACACCATATATTTT
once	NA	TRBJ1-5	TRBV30	CAWSRGGVSNQPQHF	TGTGCCTGGAGTCGGGGGGGGGTTAGCAATCAGCCCCAGCATTTT
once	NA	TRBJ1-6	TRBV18	CASSPGAPVNSPLHF	TGTGCCAGCTCACCTGGGGCGCCAGTTAATTCACCCCTCCACTTT
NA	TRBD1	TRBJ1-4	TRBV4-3	CASRPGTGNEKLFF	TGCGCCAGCAGACCCGGGACAGGGAATGAAAAACTGTTTTTT
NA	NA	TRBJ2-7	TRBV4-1	CASSQEPQESYEQYF	TGCGCCAGCAGCCAAGAGCCACAGGAGTCCTACGAGCAGTACTTC
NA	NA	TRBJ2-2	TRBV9	CASSWEGSANTGELFF	TGTGCCAGCAGTTGGGAAGGGAGCGCGAACACCGGGGAGCTGTTTTTT
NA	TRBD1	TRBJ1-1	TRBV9	CASSWGTGNTEAFF	TGTGCCAGCAGCTGGGGGACAGGGAACACTGAAGCTTTCTTT
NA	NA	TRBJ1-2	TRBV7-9	CASSLAEYGYTF	TGTGCCAGCAGCTTAGCCGAGTATGGCTACACCTTC
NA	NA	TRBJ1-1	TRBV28	CASKGYTEAFF	TGTGCCAGCAAGGGGTACACTGAAGCTTTCTTT